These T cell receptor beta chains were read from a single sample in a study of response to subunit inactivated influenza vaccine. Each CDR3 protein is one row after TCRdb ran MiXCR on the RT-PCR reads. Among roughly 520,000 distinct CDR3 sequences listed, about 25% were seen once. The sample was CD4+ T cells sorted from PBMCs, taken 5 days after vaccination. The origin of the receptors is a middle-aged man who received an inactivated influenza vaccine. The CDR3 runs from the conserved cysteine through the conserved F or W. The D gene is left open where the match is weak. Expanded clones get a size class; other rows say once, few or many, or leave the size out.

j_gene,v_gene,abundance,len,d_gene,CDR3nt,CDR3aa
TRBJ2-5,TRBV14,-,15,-,TGTGCCAGCAGCCAAGTCGGTCGGAACCAAGAGACCCAGTACTTC,CASSQVGRNQETQYF
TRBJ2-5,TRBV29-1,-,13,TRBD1,TGCAGCGGGGGACAGTTGATGGTGGAGACCCAGTACTTC,CSGGQLMVETQYF
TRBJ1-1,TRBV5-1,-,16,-,TGCGCCAGCAGCTTGGGGGGTTTAGAGGGTATCACTGAAGCTTTCTTT,CASSLGGLEGITEAFF
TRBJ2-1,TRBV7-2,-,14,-,TGTGCCAGCAGCTTAGATAGTGCCTACAATGAGCAGTTCTTC,CASSLDSAYNEQFF
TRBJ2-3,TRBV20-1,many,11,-,TGCAGTGCTAGAGTGAGAGATACGCAGTATTTT,CSARVRDTQYF
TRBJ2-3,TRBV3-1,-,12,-,TGTGCCAGCAGCGGTGTGGCAGATACGCAGTATTTT,CASSGVADTQYF
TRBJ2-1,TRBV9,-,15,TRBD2,TGTGCCAGCAGCCCCCAGAGCGGGAGGTACAATGAGCAGCTCTTC,CASSPQSGRYNEQLF
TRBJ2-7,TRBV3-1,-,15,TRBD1,TGTGCCAGCAGCCAAGCCGGGACAGGGTTGCACGAGCAGTACTTC,CASSQAGTGLHEQYF
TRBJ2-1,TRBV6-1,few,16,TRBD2,TGTGCCAGCAGCCGAGCTAGCGGGGGTTCGTACAATGAGCAGTTCTTC,CASSRASGGSYNEQFF
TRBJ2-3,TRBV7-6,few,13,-,TGTGCCAGCAGCCCTCTTTTGGGGGATACGCAGTATTTT,CASSPLLGDTQYF
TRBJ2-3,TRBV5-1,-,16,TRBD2,TGCGCCAGCAGCTGGGGGACTAGCGGGGCTGGAGATACGCAGTATTTT,CASSWGTSGAGDTQYF
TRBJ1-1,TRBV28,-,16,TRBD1,TGTGCCAGCAGCCCCGTAACCAGGGGGCATTTCACTGAAGCTTTCTTT,CASSPVTRGHFTEAFF
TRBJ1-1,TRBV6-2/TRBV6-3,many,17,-,TGTGCCAGCAGTTACTCTACCCTAGCTAAGTGGGACACTGAAGCTTTCTTT,CASSYSTLAKWDTEAFF
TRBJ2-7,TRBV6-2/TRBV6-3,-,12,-,TGTGCCAGCAGTTACTCGAAGGGCGAGCAGTACTTC,CASSYSKGEQYF
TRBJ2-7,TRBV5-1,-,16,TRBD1,TGCGCCAGCAGCTTGGGGGCTGGGGGACAGCTCTACGAGCAGTACTTC,CASSLGAGGQLYEQYF
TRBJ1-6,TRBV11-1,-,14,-,TGTGCCAGCAGCTCGCGACGGACTAATTCACCCCTCCACTTT,CASSSRRTNSPLHF
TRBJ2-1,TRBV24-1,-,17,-,TGTGCCACCAGTGATCCCCTGCCGGGGAGCTCCTACAATGAGCAGTTCTTC,CATSDPLPGSSYNEQFF
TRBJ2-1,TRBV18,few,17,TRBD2,TGTGCCAGCTCACCACCTCGCGGGAGCTCCAGGCGCGATGAGCAGTTCTTC,CASSPPRGSSRRDEQFF
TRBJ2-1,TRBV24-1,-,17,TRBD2,TGTGCCACCAGTGAGGAGGGGACTAGCGGGAGTTCGGGTGAGCAGTTCTTC,CATSEEGTSGSSGEQFF
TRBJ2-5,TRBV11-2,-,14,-,TGTGCCAGCAGCTTAGATTGGGCGAGAGAGACCCAGTACTTC,CASSLDWARETQYF
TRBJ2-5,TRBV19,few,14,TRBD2,TGTGCCAGTAGTCGACTAGCGAAAACGGAGACCCAGTACTTC,CASSRLAKTETQYF
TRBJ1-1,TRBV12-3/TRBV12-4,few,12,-,TGTGCCAGCAGTCCAAGATTGACTGAAGCTTTCTTT,CASSPRLTEAFF
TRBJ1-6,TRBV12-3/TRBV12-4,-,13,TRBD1,TGTGCCAGCAGTCGACAGGGTGGATCACCCCTCCACTTT,CASSRQGGSPLHF
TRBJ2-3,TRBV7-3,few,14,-,TGTGCCAGCAGCTTAATTGGGGGAGCAGATACGCAGTATTTT,CASSLIGGADTQYF
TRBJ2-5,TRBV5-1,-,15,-,TGCGCCAGCAGCTTGGAACCGGGCCCCATGGTGACCCAGTACTTC,CASSLEPGPMVTQYF
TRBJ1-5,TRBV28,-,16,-,TGTGCCAGCAGGAGCCGGGAAAACTATAGCAATCAGCCCCAGCATTTT,CASRSRENYSNQPQHF
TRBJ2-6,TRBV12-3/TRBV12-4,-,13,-,TGTGCCAGCATAATCTCTGGGGCCAACGTCCTGACTTTC,CASIISGANVLTF
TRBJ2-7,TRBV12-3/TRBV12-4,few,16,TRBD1,TGTGCCAGCAGAAGAACCGGGACAGGGTCAGCCTACGAGCAGTACTTC,CASRRTGTGSAYEQYF
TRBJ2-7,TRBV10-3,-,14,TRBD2,TGTGCCATCAGTGCTAGCGGGGAAACCTACGAGCAGTACTTC,CAISASGETYEQYF
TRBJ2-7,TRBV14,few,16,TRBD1,TGTGCCAGCAGCCGGAAAACCGGGACAGGGGGATACGAGCAGTACTTC,CASSRKTGTGGYEQYF
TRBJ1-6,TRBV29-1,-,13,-,TGCAGCGTTGGTGAAGGGGGAAATTCACCCCTCCACTTT,CSVGEGGNSPLHF
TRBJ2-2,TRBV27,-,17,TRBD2,TGTGCCAGCAGCCCGACTAGCGGCTGGGAGAAATCCGGGGAGCTGTTTTTT,CASSPTSGWEKSGELFF
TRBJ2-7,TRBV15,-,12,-,TGTGCCACCAGCAGAGGGGCGGGCGAGCAGTACTTC,CATSRGAGEQYF
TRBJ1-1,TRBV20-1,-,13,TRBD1,TGCAGTGCTAGAGATCCGGACAGGGGTACCCCTCCATTT,CSARDPDRGTPPF
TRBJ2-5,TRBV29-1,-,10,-,TGCAGCTTCCTCTTTGGGGCCCAGTACTTC,CSFLFGAQYF
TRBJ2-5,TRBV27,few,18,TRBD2,TGTGCCAGCAAACCCACCGGACTAGCGGGAGGTAACGCACAGACCCAGTACTTC,CASKPTGLAGGNAQTQYF
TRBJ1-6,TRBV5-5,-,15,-,TGTGCCAGCAGCGCCGATGGACTGTCCCGCTCACCCCTCCACTTT,CASSADGLSRSPLHF
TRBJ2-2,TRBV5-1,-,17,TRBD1,TGCGCCAGCAGCCCAGGAAAGCAGGGGGCACTATACGGGGAGCTGTTTTTT,CASSPGKQGALYGELFF
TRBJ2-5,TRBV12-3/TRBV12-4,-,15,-,TGTGCCAGCAGGGGCCGCTCGTGGGCCCAAGAGACCCAGTACTTC,CASRGRSWAQETQYF
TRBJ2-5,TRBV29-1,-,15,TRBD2,TGCAGCGTCGGATCTAGCGGGATCCTTCAAGAGACCCAGTACTTC,CSVGSSGILQETQYF
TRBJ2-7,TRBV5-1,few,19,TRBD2,TGCGCCAGCAGCCTGCCGAAAGCGGGAGGGCCGGAAAATAACTACGAGCAGTACTTC,CASSLPKAGGPENNYEQYF
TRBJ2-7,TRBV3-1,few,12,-,TGTGCCAGCAGCCAACGAGGGAACGAGCAGTACTTC,CASSQRGNEQYF
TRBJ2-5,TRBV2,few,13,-,TGTGCCAGCAGTGTGCGGGAACAAGAGACCCAGTACTTC,CASSVREQETQYF
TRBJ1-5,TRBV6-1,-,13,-,TGTGCCAGCAGTGGTCGGTACAATCAGCCCCAGCATTTT,CASSGRYNQPQHF
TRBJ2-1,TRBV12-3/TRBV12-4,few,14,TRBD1,TGTGCCAGCAGTTTAGGGACAGGGCTTTATGAGCAGTTCTTC,CASSLGTGLYEQFF
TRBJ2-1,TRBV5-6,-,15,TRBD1,TGTGCCAGCAGCTGGACAGGGGGTATCTACAATGAGCAGTTCTTC,CASSWTGGIYNEQFF
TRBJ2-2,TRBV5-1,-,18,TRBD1,TGCGCCAGCAGCCCCGACCCCGACAGGGGCGGGAACACCGGGGAGCTGTTTTTT,CASSPDPDRGGNTGELFF
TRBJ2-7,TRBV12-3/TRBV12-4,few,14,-,TGTGCCAGCAGCCTCTACCCCGGAGGAAGCGAGCAGTACTTC,CASSLYPGGSEQYF
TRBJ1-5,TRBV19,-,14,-,TGTGCCAGTAATCGCGATCGCTCCAATCAGCCCCAGCATTTT,CASNRDRSNQPQHF
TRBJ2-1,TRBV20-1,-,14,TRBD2,TGCAGTGCTAGGGTACTAGCGGGTTACAATGAGCAGTTCTTC,CSARVLAGYNEQFF
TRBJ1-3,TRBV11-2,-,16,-,TGTGCCAGCAGCCCTCTAGACGGACTCTCTGGAAACACCATATATTTT,CASSPLDGLSGNTIYF
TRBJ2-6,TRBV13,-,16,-,TGTGCCAGCAGTTTAAAGGCGGGCTCTGGGGCCAACGTCCTGACTTTC,CASSLKAGSGANVLTF
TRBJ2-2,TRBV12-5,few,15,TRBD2,TGTGCTAGTGGCCGGACTAGCGGAAACACCGGGGAGCTGTTTTTT,CASGRTSGNTGELFF
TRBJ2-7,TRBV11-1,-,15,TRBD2,TGTGCCAGCAGCTTAGCGGGACTAGCGGTCTACGAGCAGTACTTC,CASSLAGLAVYEQYF
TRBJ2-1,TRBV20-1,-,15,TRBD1,TGCAGTGCTAGAGGCGGCGACAGGGGGCAGAATGAGCAGTTCTTC,CSARGGDRGQNEQFF
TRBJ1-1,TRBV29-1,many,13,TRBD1,TGCAGCGGAGGACAGGGAAAGGGCACTGAAGCTTTCTTT,CSGGQGKGTEAFF
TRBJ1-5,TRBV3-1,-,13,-,TGTGCCAGCAGTACGGCTACCGATCGGCCCCAGCATTTT,CASSTATDRPQHF
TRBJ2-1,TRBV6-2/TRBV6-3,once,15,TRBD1,TGTGCCAGCAGTTACTCGGACAGGGTGTTGAATGAGCAGTTCTTC,CASSYSDRVLNEQFF
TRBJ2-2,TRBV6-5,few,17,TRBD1,TGTGCCAGCAGTTATGAGCCAGGACAGGGTGTCGCCGGGGAGCTGTTTTTT,CASSYEPGQGVAGELFF
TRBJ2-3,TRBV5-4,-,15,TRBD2,TGTGCCAGCAGCTTACTAGCGGGATTGACAGATACGCAGTATTTT,CASSLLAGLTDTQYF